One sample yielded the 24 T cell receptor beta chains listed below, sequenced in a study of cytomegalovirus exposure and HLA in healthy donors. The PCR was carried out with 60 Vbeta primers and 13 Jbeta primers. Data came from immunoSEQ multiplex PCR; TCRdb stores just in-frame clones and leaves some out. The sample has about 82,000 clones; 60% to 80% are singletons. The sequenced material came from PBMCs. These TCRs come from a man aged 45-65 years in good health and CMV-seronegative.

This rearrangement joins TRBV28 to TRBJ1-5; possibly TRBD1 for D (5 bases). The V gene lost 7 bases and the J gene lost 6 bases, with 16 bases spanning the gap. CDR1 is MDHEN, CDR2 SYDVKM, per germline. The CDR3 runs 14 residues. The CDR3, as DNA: TGTGCCAGCATGAATGGGGGGGAGGTTCAGCCCCAGCATTTT. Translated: CASMNGGEVQPQHF. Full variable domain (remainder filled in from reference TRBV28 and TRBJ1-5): DVKVTQSSRYLVKRTGEKVFLECVQDMDHENMFWYRQDPGLGLRLIYFSYDVKMKEKGDIPEGYSVSREKKERFSLILESASTNQTSMYLCASMNGGEVQPQHFGDGTRLSIL.

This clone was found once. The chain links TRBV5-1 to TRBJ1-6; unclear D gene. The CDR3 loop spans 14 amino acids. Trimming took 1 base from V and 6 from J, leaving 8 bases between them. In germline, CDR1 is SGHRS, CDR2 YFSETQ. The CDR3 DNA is TGCGCCAGCAGCTTGCAAAATTTTAATTCACCCCTCCACTTT. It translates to CASSLQNFNSPLHF.

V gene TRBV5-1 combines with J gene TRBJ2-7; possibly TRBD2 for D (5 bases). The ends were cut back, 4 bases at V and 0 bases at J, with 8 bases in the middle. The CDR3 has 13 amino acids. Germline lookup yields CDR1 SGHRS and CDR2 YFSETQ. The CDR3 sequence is CASSPAGSYEQYF. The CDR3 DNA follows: TGCGCCAGCAGCCCGGCGGGCTCCTACGAGCAGTACTTC.

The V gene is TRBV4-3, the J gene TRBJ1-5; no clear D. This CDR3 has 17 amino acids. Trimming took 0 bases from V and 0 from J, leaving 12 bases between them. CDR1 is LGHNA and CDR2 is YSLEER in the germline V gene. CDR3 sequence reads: CASSQDLWRDSNQPQHF. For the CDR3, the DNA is TGCGCCAGCAGCCAAGATCTATGGAGAGATAGCAATCAGCCCCAGCATTTT.

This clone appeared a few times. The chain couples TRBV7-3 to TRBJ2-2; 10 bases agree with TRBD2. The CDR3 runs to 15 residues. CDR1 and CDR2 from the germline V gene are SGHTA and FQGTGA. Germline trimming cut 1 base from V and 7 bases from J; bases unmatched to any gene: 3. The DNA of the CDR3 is TGTGCCAGCAGCTTAATCGCTAGCGGGGGCGGGGAGCTGTTTTTT. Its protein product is CASSLIASGGGELFF.

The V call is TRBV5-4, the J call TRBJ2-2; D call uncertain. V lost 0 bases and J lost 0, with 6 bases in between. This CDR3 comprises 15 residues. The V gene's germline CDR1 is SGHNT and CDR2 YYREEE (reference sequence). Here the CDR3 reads CASSLAGTNTGELFF. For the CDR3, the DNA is TGTGCCAGCAGCTTGGCCGGTACGAACACCGGGGAGCTGTTTTTT.

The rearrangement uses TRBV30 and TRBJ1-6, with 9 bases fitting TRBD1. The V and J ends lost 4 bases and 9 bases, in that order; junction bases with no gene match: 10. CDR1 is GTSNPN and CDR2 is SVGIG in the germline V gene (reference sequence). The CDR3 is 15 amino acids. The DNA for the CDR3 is TGTGCCTGGAACCTCCCGGGACAGGGCGGTTCACCCCTCCACTTT. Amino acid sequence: CAWNLPGQGGSPLHF. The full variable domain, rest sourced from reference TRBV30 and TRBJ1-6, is SQTIHQWPATLVQPVGSPLSLECTVEGTSNPNLYWYRQAAGRGLQLLFYSVGIGQISSEVPQNLSASRPQDRQFILSSKKLLLSDSGFYLCAWNLPGQGGSPLHFGNGTRLTVT.

The CDR3 loop reads CASSLGAAGGPNTGELFF. In DNA, the CDR3 is TGTGCCAGCAGCTTAGGCGCCGCGGGGGGGCCTAACACCGGGGAGCTGTTTTTT. This chain connects TRBV7-3 to TRBJ2-2; TRBD2 matches 9 bases. In germline, CDR1 is SGHTA, CDR2 FQGTGA. Germline trimming cut 2 bases from V and 2 bases from J; bases unmatched to any gene: 9. The CDR3 length is 18 residues.

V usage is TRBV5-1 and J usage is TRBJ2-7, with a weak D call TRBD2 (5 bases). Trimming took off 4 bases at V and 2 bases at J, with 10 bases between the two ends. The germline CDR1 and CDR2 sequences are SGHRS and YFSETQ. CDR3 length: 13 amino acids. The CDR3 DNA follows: TGCGCCAGCAGCCCCACTAGAACCTACGAGCAGTACTTC. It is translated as CASSPTRTYEQYF.

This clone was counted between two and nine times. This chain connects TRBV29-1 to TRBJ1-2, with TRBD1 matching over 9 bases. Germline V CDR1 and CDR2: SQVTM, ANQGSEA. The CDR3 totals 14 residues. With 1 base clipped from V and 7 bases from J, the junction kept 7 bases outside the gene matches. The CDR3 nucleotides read TGCAGCGTTGAAGGAGACAGGGGGGGCGTTGGCTACACCTTC. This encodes CSVEGDRGGVGYTF. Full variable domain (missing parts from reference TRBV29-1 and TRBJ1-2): SAVISQKPSRDICQRGTSLTIQCQVDSQVTMMFWYRQQPGQSLTLIATANQGSEATYESGFVIDKFPISRPNLTFSTLTVSNMSPEDSSIYLCSVEGDRGGVGYTFGSGTRLTVV.

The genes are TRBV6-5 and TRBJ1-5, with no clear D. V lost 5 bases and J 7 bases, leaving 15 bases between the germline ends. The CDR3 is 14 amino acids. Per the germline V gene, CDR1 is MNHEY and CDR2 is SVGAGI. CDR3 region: CASSEEAGGQPQHF. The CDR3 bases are TGTGCCAGCAGTGAAGAGGCAGGAGGACAGCCCCAGCATTTT.

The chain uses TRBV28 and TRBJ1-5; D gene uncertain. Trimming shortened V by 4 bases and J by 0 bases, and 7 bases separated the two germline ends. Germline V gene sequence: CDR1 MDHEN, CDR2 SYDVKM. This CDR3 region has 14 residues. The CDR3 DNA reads TGTGCCAGCAGTTATCCAAATAGCAATCAGCCCCAGCATTTT. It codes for CASSYPNSNQPQHF.

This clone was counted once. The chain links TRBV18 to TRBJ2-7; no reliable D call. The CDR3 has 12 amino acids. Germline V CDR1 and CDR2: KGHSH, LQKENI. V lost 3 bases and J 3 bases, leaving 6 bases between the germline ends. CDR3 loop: CASSPGHYEQYF. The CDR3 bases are TGTGCCAGCTCACCGGGCCACTACGAGCAGTACTTC.

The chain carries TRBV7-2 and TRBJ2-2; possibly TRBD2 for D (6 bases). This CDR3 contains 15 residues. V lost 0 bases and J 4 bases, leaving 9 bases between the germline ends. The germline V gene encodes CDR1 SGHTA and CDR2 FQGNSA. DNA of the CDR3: TGTGCCAGCAGCTTAGCCGTCGGGGGCACCGGGGAGCTGTTTTTT. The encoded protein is CASSLAVGGTGELFF. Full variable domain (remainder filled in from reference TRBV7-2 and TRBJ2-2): GAGVSQSPSNKVTEKGKDVELRCDPISGHTALYWYRQSLGQGLEFLIYFQGNSAPDKSGLPSDRFSAERTGGSVSTLTIQRTQQEDSAVYLCASSLAVGGTGELFFGEGSRLTVL.

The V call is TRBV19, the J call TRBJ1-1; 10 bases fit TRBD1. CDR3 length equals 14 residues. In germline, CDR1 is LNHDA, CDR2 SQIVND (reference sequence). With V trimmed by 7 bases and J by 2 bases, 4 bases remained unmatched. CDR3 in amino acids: CASTRTGGNTEAFF. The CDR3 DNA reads TGTGCCAGTACCCGGACAGGGGGAAACACTGAAGCTTTCTTT.

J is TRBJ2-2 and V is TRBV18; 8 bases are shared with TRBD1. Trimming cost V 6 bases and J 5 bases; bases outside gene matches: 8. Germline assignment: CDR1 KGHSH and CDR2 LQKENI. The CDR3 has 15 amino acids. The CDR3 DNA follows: TGTGCCAGCTCCGCGGACAGGGAAGGGACCGGGGAGCTGTTTTTT. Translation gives CASSADREGTGELFF.

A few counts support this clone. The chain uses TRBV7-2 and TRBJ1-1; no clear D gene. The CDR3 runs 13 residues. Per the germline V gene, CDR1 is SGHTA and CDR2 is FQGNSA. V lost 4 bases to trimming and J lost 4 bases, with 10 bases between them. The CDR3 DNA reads TGTGCCAGCAGCTGGGAGAAGATCACTGAAGCTTTCTTT. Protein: CASSWEKITEAFF.

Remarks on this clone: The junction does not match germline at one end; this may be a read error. CDR3 sequence reads: CASRTGVNTGELFF. The CDR3 region has the DNA TGTGCTAGCAGGACAGGGGTGAACACCGGGGAGCTGTTTTTT. The chain has TRBV7-7 and TRBJ2-2; 9 nucleotides agree with TRBD1. The CDR3 covers 14 residues. Germline CDR1 reads SSHAT; CDR2 reads FNYEAQ (reference sequence).

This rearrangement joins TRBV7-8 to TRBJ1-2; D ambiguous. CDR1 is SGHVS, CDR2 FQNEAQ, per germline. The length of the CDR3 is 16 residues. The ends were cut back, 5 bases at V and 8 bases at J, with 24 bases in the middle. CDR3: CASSTRPRLGAEGYTF. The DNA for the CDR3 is TGTGCCAGCAGCACCCGGCCGCGATTAGGAGCAGAGGGCTACACCTTC. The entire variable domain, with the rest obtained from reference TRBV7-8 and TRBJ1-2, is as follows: GAGVSQSPRYKVAKRGQDVALRCDPISGHVSLFWYQQALGQGPEFLTYFQNEAQLDKSGLPSDRFFAERPEGSVSTLKIQRTQQEDSAVYLCASSTRPRLGAEGYTFGSGTRLTVV.

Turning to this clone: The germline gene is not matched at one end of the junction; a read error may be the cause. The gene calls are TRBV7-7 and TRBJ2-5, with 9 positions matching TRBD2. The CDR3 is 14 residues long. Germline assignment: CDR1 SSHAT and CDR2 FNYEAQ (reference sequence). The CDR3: CASSFSGGQETQYF. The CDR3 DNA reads TGTGCTAGCAGCTTCAGCGGGGGGCAAGAGACCCAGTACTTC.

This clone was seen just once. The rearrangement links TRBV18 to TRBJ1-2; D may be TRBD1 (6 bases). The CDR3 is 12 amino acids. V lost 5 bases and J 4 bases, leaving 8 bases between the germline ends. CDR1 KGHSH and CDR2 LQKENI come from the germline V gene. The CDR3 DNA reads TGTGCCAGCTCAGACAGGCGCTATGGCTACACCTTC. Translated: CASSDRRYGYTF.

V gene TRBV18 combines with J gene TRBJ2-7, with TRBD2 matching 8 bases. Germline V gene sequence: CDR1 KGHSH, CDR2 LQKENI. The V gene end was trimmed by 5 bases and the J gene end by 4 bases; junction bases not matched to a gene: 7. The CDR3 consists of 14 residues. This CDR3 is CASSARGGWYEQYF. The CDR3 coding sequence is TGTGCCAGCTCAGCCCGGGGGGGTTGGTACGAGCAGTACTTC.

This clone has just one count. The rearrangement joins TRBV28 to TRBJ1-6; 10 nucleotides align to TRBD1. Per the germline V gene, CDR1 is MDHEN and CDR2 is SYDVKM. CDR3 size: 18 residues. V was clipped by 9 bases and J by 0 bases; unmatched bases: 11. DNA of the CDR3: TGTGCCAGGGAAAAAGGGGGACAGGGGTCCTCCTATAATTCACCCCTCCACTTT. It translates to CAREKGGQGSSYNSPLHF.

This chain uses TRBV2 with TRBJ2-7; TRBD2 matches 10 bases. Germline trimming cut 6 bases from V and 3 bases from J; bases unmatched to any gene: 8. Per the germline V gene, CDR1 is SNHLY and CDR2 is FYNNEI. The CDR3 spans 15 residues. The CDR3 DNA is TGTGCCAGCAGCCAACTAGCGGGGTACCTCTACGAGCAGTACTTC. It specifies CASSQLAGYLYEQYF.